The entry below gives a single TCR beta chain sequence along with its context. Its antigen is undetermined. The sample originates from a study of T cells in localized non-small cell lung cancer. Overall study results and limits: Highest T cell clonality was seen in uninvolved adjacent lung, surpassing that measured in tumor. Higher blood T cell density went with longer overall survival. Median roughly 57 top-100 tumor clones were shared with paired adjacent lung.

Some clones are missing from TCRdb's copy, which holds only in-frame ones; the method was immunoSEQ multiplex PCR. Counted here are 21,000 or so clones, roughly 84% occurring once; the ten biggest clones make up 15%. The length of the CDR3 is 16 residues. In germline, CDR1 is PRHDT, CDR2 FYEKMQ (reference sequence). The V gene lost 0 bases and the J gene lost 3 bases, with 15 bases spanning the gap. The V call is TRBV13, the J call TRBJ2-7; D might be TRBD2 (6 bases). The material sequenced was PBMCs, taken before any cancer treatment. The TCR was taken from a woman aged 35 to 70 with stage II squamous cell lung carcinoma. For the CDR3, the DNA is TGTGCCAGCAGCTTAGGGGCCCGCGGGCGGGGCTACGAGCAGTACTTC. Translation: CASSLGARGRGYEQYF.